A single sample is the source of the 27 T cell receptor beta chains below, sequenced in a study of blood T cell repertoires in COVID-19. Method: immunoSEQ multiplex PCR; TCRdb's copy keeps in-frame clones and lacks some. Of roughly 250,000 clones in the sample, 75% to 90% were seen once. Sequenced input: peripheral blood. These receptors were taken from a man aged 25 to 40 with acute or convalescent COVID-19.

V is TRBV6-6 and J is TRBJ1-3; the D gene is possibly TRBD1 (5 bases). Germline V gene sequence: CDR1 MNHNY, CDR2 SVGAGI (reference sequence). V was cut by 2 bases and J by 3 bases, with 14 bases left in between. There are 16 residues in the CDR3. The CDR3 DNA reads as TGTGCCAGCAGTTACGGGCAGGGCAGTTTTGGAAACACCATATATTTT. Translating gives CASSYGQGSFGNTIYF.

The rearrangement uses TRBV27 and TRBJ2-1; a possible D gene is TRBD2 (5 bases). The germline V gene has CDR1 MNHEY and CDR2 SMNVEV (reference sequence). The CDR3 length is 18 residues. V lost 3 bases to trimming and J lost 6 bases, with 24 bases between them. CDR3 DNA: TGTGCCAGCAGTTTTAGTGGGGAGAAATTGCTCAACTTCAATGAGCAGTTCTTC. It encodes CASSFSGEKLLNFNEQFF.

The V call is TRBV12-3 or TRBV12-4, the J call TRBJ2-1; D gene uncertain. Trimming cost V 3 bases and J 9 bases, with 9 bases left between them. This CDR3 has 12 amino acids. CDR3 sequence (DNA): TGTGCCAGCAGTTTTCTGGTCGGTGAGCAGTTCTTC. The encoded protein is CASSFLVGEQFF.

This rearrangement joins TRBV7-9 to TRBJ2-3, with TRBD1 identical over 8 bases. Germline V gives CDR1 SEHNR, CDR2 FQNEAQ (reference sequence). V shed 5 bases and J 3 bases; nucleotides not matched to a gene: 7. The CDR3 extends over 15 amino acids. The DNA for the CDR3 is TGTGCCAGCAGCCCACTGGACAGGGCGACAGATACGCAGTATTTT. Amino acids: CASSPLDRATDTQYF.

The V call is TRBV19, the J call TRBJ1-5, with 7 bases aligning to TRBD1. The CDR3 covers 15 residues. The junction had 4 bases not matched to a gene; V was cut back by 3 bases and J by 2 bases. CDR1 and CDR2 (germline): LNHDA, SQIVND (reference sequence). CDR3 sequence: CASSIPGTGNQPQHF. CDR3 DNA sequence: TGTGCCAGTAGTATCCCCGGGACAGGCAATCAGCCCCAGCATTTT.

This sequence joins TRBV6-6 and TRBJ1-2; D is undetermined. Trimming cost V 5 bases and J 6 bases, with 16 bases left between them. The CDR3 has 14 residues. Germline V gene sequence: CDR1 MNHNY, CDR2 SVGAGI (reference sequence). This CDR3 reads CASSHQMGRDGYTF. The CDR3 DNA follows: TGTGCCAGCAGTCACCAGATGGGTCGGGATGGCTACACCTTC.

This clone was counted at least ten times. This chain joins TRBV6-5 and TRBJ2-2; 9 bases are a match to TRBD1. This CDR3 region has 15 residues. Trimming took 6 bases from V and 5 from J; bases not matched to a gene: 7. CDR1 MNHEY and CDR2 SVGAGI come from the germline V gene. CDR3 region: CASRRQGGSTGELFF. CDR3 bases: TGTGCCAGCAGGAGACAGGGGGGGAGTACCGGGGAGCTGTTTTTT.

This chain uses TRBV5-1 with TRBJ2-5; D possibly corresponds to TRBD2 (6 bases). The germline V gene has CDR1 SGHRS and CDR2 YFSETQ. Trimming left V 4 bases short and J 5 bases short, with 12 bases between. The CDR3 is made up of 13 amino acids. The CDR3 region has the DNA TGCGCCAGCAGCCCCCAAGGAGGGGAGACCCAGTACTTC. Protein: CASSPQGGETQYF.

The chain uses TRBV19 and TRBJ2-7, with D unresolved. CDR1 and CDR2 (germline): LNHDA, SQIVND (reference sequence). This CDR3 contains 14 residues. V was pared by 10 bases and J by 2 bases, with 18 bases between. The CDR3 loop reads CATVSAPPTYEQYF. DNA for the CDR3: TGTGCCACCGTTTCAGCGCCCCCCACCTACGAGCAGTACTTC.

This clone was recorded once. The gene calls are TRBV5-6 and TRBJ1-2; 8 bases are shared with TRBD1. The germline V gene encodes CDR1 SGHDT and CDR2 YYEEEE. Trimming at V came to 2 bases and at J to 3 bases, leaving 6 bases not matched to a gene. The CDR3 is 15 amino acids. Written as DNA, the CDR3 is TGTGCCAGCAGCTTCGGGGACAGGATATACTATGGCTACACCTTC. It encodes CASSFGDRIYYGYTF.

The J gene is TRBJ1-1, the V gene TRBV7-3, with TRBD1 matching 11 bases. This CDR3 region has 17 residues. The germline gives CDR1 SGHTA, CDR2 FQGTGA. With V trimmed by 3 bases and J by 1 base, 7 bases remained unmatched. The chain's CDR3 is CASSFRTGGPANTEAFF. The CDR3 DNA reads TGTGCCAGCAGCTTCCGGACAGGGGGCCCGGCGAACACTGAAGCTTTCTTT. Looking up the rest from reference TRBV7-3 and TRBJ1-1 gives the full variable domain: GAGVSQTPSNKVTEKGKYVELRCDPISGHTALYWYRQSLGQGPEFLIYFQGTGAADDSGLPNDRFFAVRPEGSVSTLKIQRTERGDSAVYLCASSFRTGGPANTEAFFGQGTRLTVV.

The chain employs TRBV5-4 and TRBJ2-1; 10 bases are a match to TRBD2. J gave up 5 bases and V 3 bases, and 8 bases lay outside the gene matches. From germline, CDR1 is SGHNT and CDR2 YYREEE (reference sequence). The CDR3 totals 16 residues. In DNA, the CDR3 is TGTGCCAGCAGCTGGGTAGCGGGAGGTTCGGACAATGAGCAGTTCTTC. Translated, it gives CASSWVAGGSDNEQFF. Filled out from reference TRBV5-4 and TRBJ2-1, the complete variable domain reads ETGVTQSPTHLIKTRGQQVTLRCSSQSGHNTVSWYQQALGQGPQFIFQYYREEENGRGNFPPRFSGLQFPNYSSELNVNALELDDSALYLCASSWVAGGSDNEQFFGPGTRLTVL.

The chain has TRBV21-1 and TRBJ1-4. TRBV21-1 is listed as a pseudogene. The CDR3 contains 17 residues. CDR3 region: CASTKRGGRAGNEKLFF. In DNA form, the CDR3 reads TGTGCCAGCACCAAAAGGGGGGGTAGGGCAGGTAATGAAAAACTGTTTTTT.

V is TRBV18 and J is TRBJ1-4, with 10 nucleotides matching TRBD1. V shed 8 bases and J 7 bases; nucleotides not matched to a gene: 4. The CDR3 totals 13 residues. CDR1 is KGHSH and CDR2 is LQKENI in the germline V gene. CDR3: CASVRDRGEKLFF. The CDR3 nucleotides read TGTGCCAGCGTCCGGGACAGGGGTGAAAAACTGTTTTTT. The full variable domain, completed using reference TRBV18 and TRBJ1-4, is NAGVMQNPRHLVRRRGQEARLRCSPMKGHSHVYWYRQLPEEGLKFMVYLQKENIIDESGMPKERFSAEFPKEGPSILRIQQVVRGDSAAYFCASVRDRGEKLFFGSGTQLSVL.

This chain connects TRBV23-1 to TRBJ1-2, with D maybe TRBD1 (5 bases). TRBV23-1 is annotated as an ORF whose role is uncertain. V lost 4 bases and J 5 bases, leaving 8 bases between the germline ends. The CDR3 length is 12 residues. In DNA, the CDR3 is TGCGCCAGCAGTCGGCAGGGTTATGGCTACACCTTC. Its translation is CASSRQGYGYTF.

The genes are TRBV19 and TRBJ1-5; D is perhaps TRBD1 (6 bases). Germline V gives CDR1 LNHDA, CDR2 SQIVND (reference sequence). Trimming took off 4 bases at V and 1 base at J, with 20 bases between the two ends. This CDR3 contains 18 residues. This CDR3 reads CASSKGRGREGSNQPQHF. In DNA form, the CDR3 reads TGTGCCAGTAGTAAGGGGCGGGGGCGCGAGGGAAGCAATCAGCCCCAGCATTTT.

The chain combines TRBV7-3 with TRBJ2-6; D might be TRBD2 (6 bases). The CDR3 totals 19 residues. Trimming left V 1 base short and J 0 bases short, with 16 bases between. Per germline, CDR1 SGHTA and CDR2 FQGTGA. The CDR3 is CASSLRGSGSSSGANVLTF. DNA for the CDR3: TGTGCCAGCAGCTTAAGGGGGAGCGGGTCCAGCTCTGGGGCCAACGTCCTGACTTTC.

The gene calls are TRBV3-1 (or the pseudogene TRBV3-2) and TRBJ1-2; 7 nucleotides match TRBD1. Germline V lookup: CDR1 LGHDT, CDR2 YNNKEL (reference sequence). V was pared by 4 bases and J by 8 bases, with 4 bases of the junction left unmatched. CDR3 length equals 12 residues. The CDR3 DNA reads as TGTGCCAGCAGCCGTCGACAGGGAGGCTACACCTTC. This encodes CASSRRQGGYTF.

In regard to this clone: The sample contains more than one DNA sequence encoding this CDR3. The V gene is TRBV12-3 or TRBV12-4, the J gene TRBJ1-5; D is perhaps TRBD1 (6 bases). This CDR3 contains 13 residues. Trimming removed 6 bases from V and 4 bases from J, with 10 bases in between. In DNA, the CDR3 is TGTGCCAGCAGCCTGGACAGAAATCAGCCCCAGCATTTT. It encodes CASSLDRNQPQHF.

The chain couples TRBV7-9 to TRBJ2-1, with D possibly matching TRBD2 (6 bases). V lost 7 bases and J 0 bases, leaving 13 bases between the germline ends. The CDR3 runs 15 residues. Germline values: CDR1 SEHNR, CDR2 FQNEAQ (reference sequence). The CDR3 DNA is TGTGCCAGCACCTCCCCCGGGAGCTCCTACAATGAGCAGTTCTTC. This sequence encodes CASTSPGSSYNEQFF. Full variable domain (missing parts from reference TRBV7-9 and TRBJ2-1): DTGVSQNPRHKITKRGQNVTFRCDPISEHNRLYWYRQTLGQGPEFLTYFQNEAQLEKSRLLSDRFSAERPKGSFSTLEIQRTEQGDSAMYLCASTSPGSSYNEQFFGPGTRLTVL.

V and J are TRBV7-3 and TRBJ2-7, with TRBD1 as a possible D gene (5 bases). This CDR3 is 14 amino acids long. Trimming took off 1 base at V and 5 bases at J, with 12 bases between the two ends. Germline CDR1 and CDR2: SGHTA and FQGTGA. The CDR3, as DNA: TGTGCCAGCAGCTTAAGGGGCAGGGAAAACGAGCAGTACTTC. The encoded protein is CASSLRGRENEQYF.

V gene TRBV10-2 combines with J gene TRBJ2-1, with 8 bases fitting TRBD2. The CDR3 runs to 14 residues. The trim removed 7 bases at V and 4 bases at J, leaving 6 bases unmatched. Looked up from germline, CDR1 is WSHSY and CDR2 is SAAADI. CDR3 in DNA: TGCGCCAGCACCGGGCGGGGGGATTACAATGAGCAGTTCTTC. Encoded protein: CASTGRGDYNEQFF.

The chain links TRBV20-1 to TRBJ2-1, with D possibly being TRBD1 (5 bases). The V gene lost 6 bases and the J gene lost 10 bases, with 13 bases spanning the gap. This CDR3 is 11 amino acids long. CDR1 and CDR2 (germline): DFQATT, SNEGSKA (reference sequence). The CDR3 bases are TGCAGTGCCCTTCCTAAGGGGGAGCAGTTCTTC. Amino acids: CSALPKGEQFF.

The chain has TRBV19 and TRBJ1-5, with TRBD1 matching over 12 bases. There are 16 residues in the CDR3. The J segment lost 0 bases and the V segment lost 8 bases, leaving 5 bases of the junction unmatched. The germline CDR1 and CDR2 sequences are LNHDA and SQIVND (reference sequence). The CDR3 is CASAGTGGFSNQPQHF. The CDR3 coding sequence is TGTGCCAGTGCCGGGACAGGGGGCTTTAGCAATCAGCCCCAGCATTTT.

This chain uses TRBV13 with TRBJ1-4; TRBD1 aligns across 8 bases. V shed 5 bases and J 8 bases; nucleotides not matched to a gene: 7. Per germline, CDR1 PRHDT and CDR2 FYEKMQ (reference sequence). The CDR3 runs to 14 residues. CDR3 amino acids: CASSIRGLGEKLFF. The CDR3 DNA reads TGTGCCAGCAGCATCAGGGGGCTGGGGGAAAAACTGTTTTTT.

This chain's CDR3 is CASSLATGTGEYGYTF. As DNA, the CDR3 is TGCGCCAGCAGCTTGGCCACTGGAACAGGGGAATATGGCTACACCTTC. The chain carries TRBV5-1 and TRBJ1-2, with 7 bases fitting TRBD1. CDR1 is SGHRS, CDR2 YFSETQ, per germline. The CDR3 covers 16 residues. The junction had 10 bases not matched to a gene; V was cut back by 0 bases and J by 5 bases.

The sample holds one count of this clone. The chain employs TRBV6-5 and TRBJ1-3; 7 positions agree with TRBD1. V gave up 6 bases and J gave up 0 bases; unmatched junction bases: 5. In germline, CDR1 is MNHEY, CDR2 SVGAGI. The CDR3 covers 15 residues. CDR3 amino acids: CASRTGDTSGNTIYF. CDR3 DNA sequence: TGTGCCAGCAGAACAGGGGACACCTCTGGAAACACCATATATTTT.